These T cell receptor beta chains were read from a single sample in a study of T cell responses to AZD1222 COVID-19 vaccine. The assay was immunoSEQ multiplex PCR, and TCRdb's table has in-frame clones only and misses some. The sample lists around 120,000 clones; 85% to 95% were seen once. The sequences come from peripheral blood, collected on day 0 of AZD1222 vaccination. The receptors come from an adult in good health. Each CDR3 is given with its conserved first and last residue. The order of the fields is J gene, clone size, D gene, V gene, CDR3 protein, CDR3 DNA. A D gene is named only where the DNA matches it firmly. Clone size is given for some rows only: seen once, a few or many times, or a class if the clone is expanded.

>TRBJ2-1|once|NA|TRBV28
CASSFNEQFF
TGTGCCAGCAGTTTTAATGAGCAGTTCTTC
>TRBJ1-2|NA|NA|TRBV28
CATMAGGRIVRNYGYTF
TGTGCCACCATGGCGGGGGGGAGGATCGTAAGGAACTATGGCTACACCTTC
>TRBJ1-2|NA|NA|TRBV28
CASKGGGTNYGYTF
TGTGCCAGCAAAGGAGGGGGAACGAACTATGGCTACACCTTC
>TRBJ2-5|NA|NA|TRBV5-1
CASSWVGTPEETQYF
TGCGCCAGCAGCTGGGTGGGGACCCCGGAGGAGACCCAGTACTTC
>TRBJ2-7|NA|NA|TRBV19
CASSDPGTWDEQYF
TGTGCCAGTAGTGACCCGGGGACTTGGGACGAGCAGTACTTC
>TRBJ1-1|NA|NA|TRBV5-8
CASSLVLRGEGAEAFF
TGTGCCAGCAGCTTGGTCCTAAGGGGCGAAGGCGCTGAAGCTTTCTTT
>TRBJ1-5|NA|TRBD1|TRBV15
CATSRVQGGNQPQHF
TGTGCCACCAGCAGAGTACAGGGGGGGAATCAGCCCCAGCATTTT
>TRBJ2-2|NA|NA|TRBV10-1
CASSTRSTGELFF
TGCGCCAGCAGTACAAGGAGCACCGGGGAGCTGTTTTTT
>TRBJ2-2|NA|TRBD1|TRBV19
CASSILFGWGQGSFYTGELFF
TGTGCCAGTAGTATCTTATTCGGGTGGGGACAGGGTTCGTTTTACACCGGGGAGCTGTTTTTT
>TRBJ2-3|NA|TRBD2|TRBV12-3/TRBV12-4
CASSSHGGNTQYF
TGTGCCAGCAGCTCGCACGGGGGGAATACGCAGTATTTT
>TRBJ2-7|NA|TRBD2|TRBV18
CASSPDHGGFYEQYF
TGTGCCAGCTCACCAGACCACGGGGGGTTCTACGAGCAGTACTTC
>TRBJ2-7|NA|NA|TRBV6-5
CASRDSQLWEQYF
TGTGCCAGCAGGGACAGTCAATTGTGGGAGCAGTACTTC
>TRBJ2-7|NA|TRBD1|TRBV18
CASSPNNRGAPYEQYF
TGTGCCAGCTCACCTAATAACAGGGGGGCACCCTACGAGCAGTACTTC
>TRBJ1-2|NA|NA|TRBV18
CASSPGLGSGVSNYGYTF
TGTGCCAGCTCACCAGGTCTTGGCAGTGGAGTTTCTAACTATGGCTACACCTTC
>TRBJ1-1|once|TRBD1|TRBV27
CASSLEGARNTEAFF
TGTGCCAGCAGTTTGGAGGGGGCTCGAAACACTGAAGCTTTCTTT
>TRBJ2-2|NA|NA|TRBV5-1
CASSPPLATNTGELFF
TGCGCCAGCAGCCCGCCCCTAGCGACGAACACCGGGGAGCTGTTTTTT
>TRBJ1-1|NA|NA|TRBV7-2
CASSFSRGTEAFF
TGTGCCAGCAGCTTTAGTCGGGGCACTGAAGCTTTCTTT
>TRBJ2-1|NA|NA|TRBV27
CASSSLANEQFF
TGTGCCAGCAGTTCCCTGGCCAATGAGCAGTTCTTC
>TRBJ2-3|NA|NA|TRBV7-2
CASSLSPYTDTQYF
TGTGCCAGCAGCTTAAGCCCCTACACAGATACGCAGTATTTT
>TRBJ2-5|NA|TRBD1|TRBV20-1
CSASVDRVGQETQYF
TGCAGTGCTAGTGTGGACAGGGTCGGACAGGAGACCCAGTACTTC
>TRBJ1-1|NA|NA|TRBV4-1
CASSQFGQREAFF
TGCGCCAGCAGCCAATTCGGACAGAGAGAAGCTTTCTTT
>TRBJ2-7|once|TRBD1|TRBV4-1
CASSHGTGWYEQYF
TGCGCCAGCAGCCACGGGACAGGGTGGTACGAGCAGTACTTC
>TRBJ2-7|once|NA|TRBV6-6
CASSYSRGEQYF
TGTGCCAGCAGTTACTCCCGGGGGGAGCAGTACTTC
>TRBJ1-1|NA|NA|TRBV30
CAWTVGRTEAFF
TGTGCCTGGACCGTTGGAAGGACTGAAGCTTTCTTT
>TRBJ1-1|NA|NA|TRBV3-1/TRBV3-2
CASSQETSVEAFF
TGTGCCAGCAGCCAAGAAACCTCCGTCGAAGCTTTCTTT
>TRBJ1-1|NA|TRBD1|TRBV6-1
CASRELTGGLNTEAFF
TGTGCCAGCAGAGAATTGACAGGGGGCCTGAACACTGAAGCTTTCTTT
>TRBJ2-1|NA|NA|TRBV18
CASSPQSVNYNEQFF
TGTGCCAGCTCACCGCAATCCGTCAATTACAATGAGCAGTTCTTC
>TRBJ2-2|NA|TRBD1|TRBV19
CASGDRVSGTGELFF
TGTGCCAGCGGAGACAGGGTTAGTGGCACCGGGGAGCTGTTTTTT
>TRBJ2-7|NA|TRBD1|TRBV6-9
CASSYWLYRRDRQTARSYEQYF
TGTGCCAGCAGTTATTGGCTTTACCGACGGGACAGGCAAACGGCGAGGTCCTACGAGCAGTACTTC
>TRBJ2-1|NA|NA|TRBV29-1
CSVEGDGRTGRQFF
TGCAGCGTTGAAGGTGATGGGCGCACCGGTAGGCAGTTCTTC
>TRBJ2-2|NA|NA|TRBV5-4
CASSLAQDKTGELFF
TGTGCCAGCAGCTTGGCCCAAGACAAGACCGGGGAGCTGTTTTTT
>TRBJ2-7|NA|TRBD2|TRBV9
CASSVGGSGRGYEQYF
TGTGCCAGCAGCGTAGGGGGTAGCGGGAGAGGATACGAGCAGTACTTC